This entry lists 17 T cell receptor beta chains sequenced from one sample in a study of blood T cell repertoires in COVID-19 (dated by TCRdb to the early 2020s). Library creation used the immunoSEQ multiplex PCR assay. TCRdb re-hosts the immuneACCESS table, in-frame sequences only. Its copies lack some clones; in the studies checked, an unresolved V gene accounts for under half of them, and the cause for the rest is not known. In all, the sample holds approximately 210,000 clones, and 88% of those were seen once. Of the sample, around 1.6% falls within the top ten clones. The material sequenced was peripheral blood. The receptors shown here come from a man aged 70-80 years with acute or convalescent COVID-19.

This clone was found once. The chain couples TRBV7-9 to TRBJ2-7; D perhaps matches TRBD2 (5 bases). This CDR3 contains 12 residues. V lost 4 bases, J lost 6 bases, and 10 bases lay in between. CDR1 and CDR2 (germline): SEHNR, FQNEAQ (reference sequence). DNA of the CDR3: TGTGCCAGCAGCTCGGGATGGGGCGAGCAGTACTTC. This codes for CASSSGWGEQYF.

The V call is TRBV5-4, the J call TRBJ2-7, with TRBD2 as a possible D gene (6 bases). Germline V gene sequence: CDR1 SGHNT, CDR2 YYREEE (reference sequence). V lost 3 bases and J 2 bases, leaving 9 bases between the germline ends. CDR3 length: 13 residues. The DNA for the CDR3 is TGTGCCAGCAGCTCGGACTATACCTACGAGCAGTACTTC. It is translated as CASSSDYTYEQYF.

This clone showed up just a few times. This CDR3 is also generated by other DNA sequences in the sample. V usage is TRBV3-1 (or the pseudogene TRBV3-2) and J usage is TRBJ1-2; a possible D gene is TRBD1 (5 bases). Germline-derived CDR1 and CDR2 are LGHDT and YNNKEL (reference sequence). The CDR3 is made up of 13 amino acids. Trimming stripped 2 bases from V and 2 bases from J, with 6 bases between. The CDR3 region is CASSQQGNYGYTF. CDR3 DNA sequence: TGTGCCAGCAGCCAACAGGGAAACTATGGCTACACCTTC.

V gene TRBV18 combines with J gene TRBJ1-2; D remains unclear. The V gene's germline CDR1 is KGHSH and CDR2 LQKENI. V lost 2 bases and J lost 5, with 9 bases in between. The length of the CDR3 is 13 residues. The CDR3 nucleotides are TGTGCCAGCTCACCAGAGGAAAGGTATGGCTACACCTTC. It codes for CASSPEERYGYTF.

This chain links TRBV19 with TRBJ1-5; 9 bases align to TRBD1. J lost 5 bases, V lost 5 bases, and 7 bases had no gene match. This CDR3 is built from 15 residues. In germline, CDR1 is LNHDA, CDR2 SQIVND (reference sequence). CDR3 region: CASSPGQGPDQPQHF. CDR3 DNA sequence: TGTGCCAGTAGTCCCGGACAGGGGCCCGATCAGCCCCAGCATTTT.

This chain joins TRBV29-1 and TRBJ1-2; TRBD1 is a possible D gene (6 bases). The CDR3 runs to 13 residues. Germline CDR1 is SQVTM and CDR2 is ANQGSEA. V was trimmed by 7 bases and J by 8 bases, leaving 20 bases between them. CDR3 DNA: TGCAGCGCTCAACAGGGCGGCAGTCGGGGCTACACCTTC. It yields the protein CSAQQGGSRGYTF.

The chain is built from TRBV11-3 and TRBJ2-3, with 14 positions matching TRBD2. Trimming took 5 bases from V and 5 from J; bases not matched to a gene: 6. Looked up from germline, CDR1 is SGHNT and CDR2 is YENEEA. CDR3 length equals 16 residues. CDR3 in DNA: TGTGCCAGCAGCGAGGGGACTAGCGGGAGTGGAGATACGCAGTATTTT. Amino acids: CASSEGTSGSGDTQYF.

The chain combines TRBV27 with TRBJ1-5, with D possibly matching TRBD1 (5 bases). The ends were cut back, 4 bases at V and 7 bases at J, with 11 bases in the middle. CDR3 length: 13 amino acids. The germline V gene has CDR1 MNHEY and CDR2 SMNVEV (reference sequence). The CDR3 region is CASSSQGRQPQHF. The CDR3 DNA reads TGTGCCAGCAGTTCCCAGGGCCGGCAGCCCCAGCATTTT.

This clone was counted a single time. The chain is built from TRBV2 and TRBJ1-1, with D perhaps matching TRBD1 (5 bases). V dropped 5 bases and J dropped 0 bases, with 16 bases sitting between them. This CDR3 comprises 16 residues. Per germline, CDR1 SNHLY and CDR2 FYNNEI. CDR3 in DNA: TGTGCCAGCAGTCTAGACAGCGCCTTAATGAACACTGAAGCTTTCTTT. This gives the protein CASSLDSALMNTEAFF.

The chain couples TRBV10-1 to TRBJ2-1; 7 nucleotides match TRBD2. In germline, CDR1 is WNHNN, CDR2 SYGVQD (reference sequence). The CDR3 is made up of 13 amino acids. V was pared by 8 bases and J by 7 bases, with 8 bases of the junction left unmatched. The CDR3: CASGAGEGNEQFF. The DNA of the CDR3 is TGCGCCAGCGGGGCGGGAGAGGGGAATGAGCAGTTCTTC.

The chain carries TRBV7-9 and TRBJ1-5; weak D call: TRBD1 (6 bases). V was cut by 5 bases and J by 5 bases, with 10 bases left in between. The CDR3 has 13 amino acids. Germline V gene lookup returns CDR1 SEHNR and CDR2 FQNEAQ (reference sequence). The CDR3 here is CASSLGADQPQHF. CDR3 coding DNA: TGTGCCAGCAGCCTGGGGGCGGATCAGCCCCAGCATTTT.

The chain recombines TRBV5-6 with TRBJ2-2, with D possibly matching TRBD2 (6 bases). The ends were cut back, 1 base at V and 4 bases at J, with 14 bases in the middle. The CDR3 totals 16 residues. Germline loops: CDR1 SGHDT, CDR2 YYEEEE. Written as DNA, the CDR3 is TGTGCCAGCAGCTTGATTACTAGCCAGGCCACCGGGGAGCTGTTTTTT. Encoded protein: CASSLITSQATGELFF.

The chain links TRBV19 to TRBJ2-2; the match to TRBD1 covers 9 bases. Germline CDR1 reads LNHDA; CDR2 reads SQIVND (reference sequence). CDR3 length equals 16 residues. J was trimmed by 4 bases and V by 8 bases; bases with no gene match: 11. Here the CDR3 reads CASELGTGRGTGELFF. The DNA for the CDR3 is TGTGCCAGTGAGCTAGGGACAGGGCGTGGCACCGGGGAGCTGTTTTTT.

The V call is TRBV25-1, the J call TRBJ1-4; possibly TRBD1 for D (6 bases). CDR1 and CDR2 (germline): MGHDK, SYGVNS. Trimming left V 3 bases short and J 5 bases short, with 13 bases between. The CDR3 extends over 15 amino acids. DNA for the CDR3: TGTGCCAGCAGTGAGGAGGGGGGAGGGAATGAAAAACTGTTTTTT. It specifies CASSEEGGGNEKLFF.

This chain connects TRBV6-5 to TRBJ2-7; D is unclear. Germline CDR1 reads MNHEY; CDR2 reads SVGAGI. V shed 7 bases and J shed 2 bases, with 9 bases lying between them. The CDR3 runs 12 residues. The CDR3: CASNPGPYEQYF. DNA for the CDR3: TGTGCCAGCAATCCGGGTCCCTACGAGCAGTACTTC.

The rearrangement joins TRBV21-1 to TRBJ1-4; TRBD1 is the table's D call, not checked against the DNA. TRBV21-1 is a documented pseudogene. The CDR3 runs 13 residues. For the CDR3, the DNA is TGTGCCAGCATGGGGGCAAGTAATGAAAAACTGTTTTTT. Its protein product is CASMGASNEKLFF.

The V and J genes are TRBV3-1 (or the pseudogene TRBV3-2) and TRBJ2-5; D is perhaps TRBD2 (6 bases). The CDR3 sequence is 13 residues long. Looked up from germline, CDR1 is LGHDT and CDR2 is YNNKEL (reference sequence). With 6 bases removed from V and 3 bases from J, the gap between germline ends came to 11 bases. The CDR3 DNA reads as TGTGCCAGCAGTGGGGGGACGAAAGAGACCCAGTACTTC. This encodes CASSGGTKETQYF.